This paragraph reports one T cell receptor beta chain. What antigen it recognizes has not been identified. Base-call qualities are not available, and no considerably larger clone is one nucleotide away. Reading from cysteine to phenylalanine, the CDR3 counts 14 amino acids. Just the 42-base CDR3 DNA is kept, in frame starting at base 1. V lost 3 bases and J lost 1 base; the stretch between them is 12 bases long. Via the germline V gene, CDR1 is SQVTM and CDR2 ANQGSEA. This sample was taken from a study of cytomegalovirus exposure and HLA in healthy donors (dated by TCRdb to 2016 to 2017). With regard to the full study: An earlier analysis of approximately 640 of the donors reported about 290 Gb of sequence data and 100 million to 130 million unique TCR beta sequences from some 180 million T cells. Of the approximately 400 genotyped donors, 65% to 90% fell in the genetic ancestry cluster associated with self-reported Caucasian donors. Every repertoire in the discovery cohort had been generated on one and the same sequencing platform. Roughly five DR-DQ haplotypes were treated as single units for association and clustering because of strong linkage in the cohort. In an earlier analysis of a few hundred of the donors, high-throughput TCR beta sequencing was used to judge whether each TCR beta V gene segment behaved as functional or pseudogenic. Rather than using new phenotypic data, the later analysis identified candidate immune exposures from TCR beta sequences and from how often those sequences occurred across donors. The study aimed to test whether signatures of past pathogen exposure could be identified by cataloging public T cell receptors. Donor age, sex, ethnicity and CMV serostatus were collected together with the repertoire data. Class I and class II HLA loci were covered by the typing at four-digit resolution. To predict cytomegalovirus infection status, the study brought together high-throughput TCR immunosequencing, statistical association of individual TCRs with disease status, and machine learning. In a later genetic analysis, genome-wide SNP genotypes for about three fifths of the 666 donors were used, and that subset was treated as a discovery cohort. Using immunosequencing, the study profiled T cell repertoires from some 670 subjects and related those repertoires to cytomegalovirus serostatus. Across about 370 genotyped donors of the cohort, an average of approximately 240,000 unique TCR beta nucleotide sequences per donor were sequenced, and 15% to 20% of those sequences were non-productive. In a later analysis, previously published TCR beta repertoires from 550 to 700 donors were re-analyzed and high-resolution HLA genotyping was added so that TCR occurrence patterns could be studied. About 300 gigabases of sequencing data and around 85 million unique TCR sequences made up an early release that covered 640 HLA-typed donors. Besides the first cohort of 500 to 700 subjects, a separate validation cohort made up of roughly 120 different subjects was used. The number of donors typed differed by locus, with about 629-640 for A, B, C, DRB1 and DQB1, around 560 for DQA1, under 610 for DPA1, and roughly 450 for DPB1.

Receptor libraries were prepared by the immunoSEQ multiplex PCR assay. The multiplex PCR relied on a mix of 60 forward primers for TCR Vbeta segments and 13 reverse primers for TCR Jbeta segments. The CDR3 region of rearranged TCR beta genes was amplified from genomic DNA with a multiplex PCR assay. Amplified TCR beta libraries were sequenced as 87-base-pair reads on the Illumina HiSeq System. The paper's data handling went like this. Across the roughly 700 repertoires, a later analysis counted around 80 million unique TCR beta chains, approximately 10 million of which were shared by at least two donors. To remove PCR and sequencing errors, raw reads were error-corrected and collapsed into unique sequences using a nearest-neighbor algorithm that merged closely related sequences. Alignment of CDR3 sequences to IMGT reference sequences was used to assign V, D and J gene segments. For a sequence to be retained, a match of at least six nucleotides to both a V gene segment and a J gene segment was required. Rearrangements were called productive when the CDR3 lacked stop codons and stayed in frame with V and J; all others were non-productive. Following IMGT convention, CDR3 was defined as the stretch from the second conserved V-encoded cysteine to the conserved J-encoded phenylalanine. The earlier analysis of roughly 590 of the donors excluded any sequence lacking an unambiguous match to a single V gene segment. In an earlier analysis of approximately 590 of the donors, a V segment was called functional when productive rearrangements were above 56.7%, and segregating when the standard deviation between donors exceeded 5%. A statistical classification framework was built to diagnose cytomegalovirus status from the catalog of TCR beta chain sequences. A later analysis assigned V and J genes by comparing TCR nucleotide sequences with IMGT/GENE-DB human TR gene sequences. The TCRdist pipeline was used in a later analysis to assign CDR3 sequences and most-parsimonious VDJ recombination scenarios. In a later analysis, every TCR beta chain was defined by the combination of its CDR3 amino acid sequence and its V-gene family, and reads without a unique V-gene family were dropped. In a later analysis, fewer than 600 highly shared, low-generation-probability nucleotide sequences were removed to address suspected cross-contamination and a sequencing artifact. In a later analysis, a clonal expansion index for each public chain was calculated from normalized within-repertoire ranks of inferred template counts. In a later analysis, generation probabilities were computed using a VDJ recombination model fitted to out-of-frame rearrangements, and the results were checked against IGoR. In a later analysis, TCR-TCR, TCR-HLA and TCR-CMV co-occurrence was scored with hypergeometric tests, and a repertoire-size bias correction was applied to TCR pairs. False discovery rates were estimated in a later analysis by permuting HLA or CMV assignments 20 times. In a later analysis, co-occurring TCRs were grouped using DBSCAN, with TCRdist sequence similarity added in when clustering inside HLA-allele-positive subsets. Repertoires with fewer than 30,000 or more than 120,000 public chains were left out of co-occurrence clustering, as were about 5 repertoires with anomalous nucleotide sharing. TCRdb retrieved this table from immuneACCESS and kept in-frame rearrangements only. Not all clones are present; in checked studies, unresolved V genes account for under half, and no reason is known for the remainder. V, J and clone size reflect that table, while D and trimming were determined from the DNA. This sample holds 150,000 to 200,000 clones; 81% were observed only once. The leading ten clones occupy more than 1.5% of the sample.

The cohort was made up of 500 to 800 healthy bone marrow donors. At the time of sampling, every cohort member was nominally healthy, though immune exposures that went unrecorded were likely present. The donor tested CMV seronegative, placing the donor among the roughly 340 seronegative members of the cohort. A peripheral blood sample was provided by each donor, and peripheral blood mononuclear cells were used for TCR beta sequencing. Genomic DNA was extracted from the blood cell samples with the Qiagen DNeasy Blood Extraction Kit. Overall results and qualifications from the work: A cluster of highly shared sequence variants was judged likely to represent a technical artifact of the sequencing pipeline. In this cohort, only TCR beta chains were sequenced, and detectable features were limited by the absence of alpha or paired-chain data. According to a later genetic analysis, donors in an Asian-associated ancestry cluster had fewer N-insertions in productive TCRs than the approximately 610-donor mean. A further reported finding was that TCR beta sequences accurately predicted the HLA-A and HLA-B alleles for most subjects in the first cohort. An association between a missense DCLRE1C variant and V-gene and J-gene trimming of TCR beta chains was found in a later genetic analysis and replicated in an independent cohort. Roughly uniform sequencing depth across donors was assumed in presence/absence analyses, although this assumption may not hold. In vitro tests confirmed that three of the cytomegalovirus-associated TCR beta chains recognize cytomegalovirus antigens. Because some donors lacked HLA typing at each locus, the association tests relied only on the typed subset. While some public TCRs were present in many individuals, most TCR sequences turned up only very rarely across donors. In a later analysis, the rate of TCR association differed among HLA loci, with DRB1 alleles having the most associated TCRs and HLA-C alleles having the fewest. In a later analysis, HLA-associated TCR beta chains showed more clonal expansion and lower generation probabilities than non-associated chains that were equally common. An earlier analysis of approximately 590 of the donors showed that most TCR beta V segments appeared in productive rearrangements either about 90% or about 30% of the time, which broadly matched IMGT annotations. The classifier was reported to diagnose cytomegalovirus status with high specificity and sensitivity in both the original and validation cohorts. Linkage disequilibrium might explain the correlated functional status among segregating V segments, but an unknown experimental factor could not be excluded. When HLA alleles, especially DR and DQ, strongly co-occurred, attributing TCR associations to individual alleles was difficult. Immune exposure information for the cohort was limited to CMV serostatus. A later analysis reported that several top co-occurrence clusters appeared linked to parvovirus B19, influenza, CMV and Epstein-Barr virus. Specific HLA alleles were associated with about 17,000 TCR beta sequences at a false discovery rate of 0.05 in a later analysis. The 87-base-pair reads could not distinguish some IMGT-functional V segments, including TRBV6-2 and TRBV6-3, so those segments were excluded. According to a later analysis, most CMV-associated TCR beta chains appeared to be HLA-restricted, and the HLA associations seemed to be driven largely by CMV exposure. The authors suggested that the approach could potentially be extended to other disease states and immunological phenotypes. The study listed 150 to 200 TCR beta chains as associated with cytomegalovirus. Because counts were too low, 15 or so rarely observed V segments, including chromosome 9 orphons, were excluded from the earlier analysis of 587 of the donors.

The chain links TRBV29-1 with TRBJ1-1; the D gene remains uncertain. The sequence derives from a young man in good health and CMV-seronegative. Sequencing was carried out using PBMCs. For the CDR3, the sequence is CSVEVRSTNTEAFF. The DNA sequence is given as TGCAGCGTTGAGGTCAGGTCGACGAACACTGAAGCTTTCTTT.